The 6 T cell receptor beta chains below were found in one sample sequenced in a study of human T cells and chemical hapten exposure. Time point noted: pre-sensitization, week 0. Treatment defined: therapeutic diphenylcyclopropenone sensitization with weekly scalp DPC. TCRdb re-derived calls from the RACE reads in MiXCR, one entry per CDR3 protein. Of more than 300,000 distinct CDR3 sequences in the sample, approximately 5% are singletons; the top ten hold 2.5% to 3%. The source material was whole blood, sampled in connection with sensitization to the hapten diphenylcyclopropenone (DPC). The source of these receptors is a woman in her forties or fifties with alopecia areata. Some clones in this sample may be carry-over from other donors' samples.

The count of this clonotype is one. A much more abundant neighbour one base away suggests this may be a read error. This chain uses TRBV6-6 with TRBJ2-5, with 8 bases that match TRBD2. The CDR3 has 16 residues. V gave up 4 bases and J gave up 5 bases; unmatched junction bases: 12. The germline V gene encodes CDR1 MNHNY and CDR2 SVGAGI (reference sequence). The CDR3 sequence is CASSSAPSGWGETQYF. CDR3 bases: TGTGCCAGCAGTTCCGCTCCTAGCGGGTGGGGGGAGACCCAGTACTTC.

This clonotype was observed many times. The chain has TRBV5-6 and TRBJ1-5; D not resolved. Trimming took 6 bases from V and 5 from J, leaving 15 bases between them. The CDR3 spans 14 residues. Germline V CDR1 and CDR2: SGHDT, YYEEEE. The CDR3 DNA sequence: TGTGCCAGCATCCAGAACCGGAGACATCAGCCCCAGCATTTT. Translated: CASIQNRRHQPQHF.

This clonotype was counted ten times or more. The CDR3 DNA follows: TGTGCCACCAGTGACCCGACAGGTCTGCGCACAGATACGCAGTATTTT. It specifies CATSDPTGLRTDTQYF. The J gene is TRBJ2-3, the V gene TRBV24-1; D possibly corresponds to TRBD1 (6 bases). Germline values: CDR1 KGHDR, CDR2 SFDVKD. Trimming cost V 4 bases and J 1 base, with 14 bases left between them. The CDR3 has 16 residues.

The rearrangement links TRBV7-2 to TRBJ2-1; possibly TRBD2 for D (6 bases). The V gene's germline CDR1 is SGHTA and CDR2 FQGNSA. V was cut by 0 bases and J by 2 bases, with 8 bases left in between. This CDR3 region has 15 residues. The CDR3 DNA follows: TGTGCCAGCAGCTTAGCTAGCGGACCCTACAATGAGCAGTTCTTC. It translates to CASSLASGPYNEQFF.

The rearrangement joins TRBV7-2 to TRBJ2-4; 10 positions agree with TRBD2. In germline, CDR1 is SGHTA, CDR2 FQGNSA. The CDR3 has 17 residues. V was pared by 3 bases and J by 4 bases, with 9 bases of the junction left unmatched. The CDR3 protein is CASSFPKAGGPKNIQYF. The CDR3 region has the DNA TGTGCCAGCAGCTTCCCAAAAGCGGGGGGGCCAAAAAACATTCAGTACTTC.

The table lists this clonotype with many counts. CDR3 coding DNA: TGTGCCAGCAGCTTAGAGGCCGGGGCTGCCGCTGAAGCTTTCTTT. Amino acids: CASSLEAGAAAEAFF. This chain links TRBV7-9 with TRBJ1-1, with a possible D match to TRBD1 (5 bases). The V gene's germline CDR1 is SEHNR and CDR2 FQNEAQ (reference sequence). CDR3 length equals 15 residues. Trimming left V 1 base short and J 6 bases short, with 15 bases between.